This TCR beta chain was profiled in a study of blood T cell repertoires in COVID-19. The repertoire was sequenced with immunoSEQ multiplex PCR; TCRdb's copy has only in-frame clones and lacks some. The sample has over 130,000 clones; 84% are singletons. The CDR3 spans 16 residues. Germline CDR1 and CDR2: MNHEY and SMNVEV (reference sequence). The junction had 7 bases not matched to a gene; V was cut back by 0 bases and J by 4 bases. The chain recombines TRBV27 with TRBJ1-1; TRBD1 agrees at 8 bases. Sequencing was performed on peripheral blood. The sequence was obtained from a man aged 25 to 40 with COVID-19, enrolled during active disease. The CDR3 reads CASSLSFRGTGTEAFF. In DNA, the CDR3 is TGTGCCAGCAGTTTATCATTCAGGGGGACAGGCACTGAAGCTTTCTTT.